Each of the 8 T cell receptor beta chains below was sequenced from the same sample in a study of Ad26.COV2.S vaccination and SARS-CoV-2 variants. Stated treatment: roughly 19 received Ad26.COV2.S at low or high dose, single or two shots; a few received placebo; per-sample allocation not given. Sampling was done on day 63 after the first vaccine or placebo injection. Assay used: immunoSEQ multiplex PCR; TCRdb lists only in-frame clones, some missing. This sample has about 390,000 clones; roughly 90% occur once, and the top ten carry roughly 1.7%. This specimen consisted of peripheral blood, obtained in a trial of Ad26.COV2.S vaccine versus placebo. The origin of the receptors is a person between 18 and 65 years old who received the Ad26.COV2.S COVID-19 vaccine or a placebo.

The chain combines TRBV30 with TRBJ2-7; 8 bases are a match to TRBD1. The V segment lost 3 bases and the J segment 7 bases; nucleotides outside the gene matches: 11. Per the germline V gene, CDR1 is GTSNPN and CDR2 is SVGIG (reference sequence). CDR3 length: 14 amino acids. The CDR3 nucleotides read TGTGCCTGGAGACACCGGCAGGGGGCTAGGGAGCAGTACTTC. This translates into CAWRHRQGAREQYF.

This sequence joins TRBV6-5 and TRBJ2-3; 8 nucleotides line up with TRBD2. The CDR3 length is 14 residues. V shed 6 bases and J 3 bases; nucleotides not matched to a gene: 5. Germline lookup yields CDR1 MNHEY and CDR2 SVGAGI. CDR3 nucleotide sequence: TGTGCCAGCAGCCCCGGGACTAGAACAGATACGCAGTATTTT. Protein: CASSPGTRTDTQYF.

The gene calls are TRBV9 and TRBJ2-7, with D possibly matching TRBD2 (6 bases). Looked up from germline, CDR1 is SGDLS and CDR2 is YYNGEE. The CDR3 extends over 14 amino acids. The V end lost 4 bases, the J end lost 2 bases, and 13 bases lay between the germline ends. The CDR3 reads CASSPGTFTYEQYF. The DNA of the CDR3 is TGTGCCAGCAGCCCCGGGACTTTCACCTACGAGCAGTACTTC.

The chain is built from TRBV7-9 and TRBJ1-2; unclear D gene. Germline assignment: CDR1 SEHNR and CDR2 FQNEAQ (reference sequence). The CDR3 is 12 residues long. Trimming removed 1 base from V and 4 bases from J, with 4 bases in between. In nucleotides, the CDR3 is TGTGCCAGCAGCTTAGTTCCCTATGGCTACACCTTC. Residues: CASSLVPYGYTF.

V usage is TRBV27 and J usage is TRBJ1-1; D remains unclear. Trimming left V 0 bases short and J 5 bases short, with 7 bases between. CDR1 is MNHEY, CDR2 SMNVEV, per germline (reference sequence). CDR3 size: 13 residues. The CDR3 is CASSLSSRTEAFF. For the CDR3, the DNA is TGTGCCAGCAGTTTATCAAGTAGGACTGAAGCTTTCTTT.

The CDR3 sequence is CASSQVSGNEQFF. For the CDR3, the DNA is TGTGCCAGCAGCCAAGTTTCCGGCAATGAGCAGTTCTTC. The chain couples TRBV14 to TRBJ2-1, with D uncertain. V was cut by 1 base and J by 6 bases, with 7 bases left in between. The V gene's germline CDR1 is SGHDN and CDR2 FVKESK. The CDR3 totals 13 residues.

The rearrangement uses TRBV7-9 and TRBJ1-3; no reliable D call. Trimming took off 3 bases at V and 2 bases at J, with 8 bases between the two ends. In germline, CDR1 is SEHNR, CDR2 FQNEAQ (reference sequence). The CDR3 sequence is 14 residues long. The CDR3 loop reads CASSFIKTGNTIYF. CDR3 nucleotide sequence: TGTGCCAGCAGCTTTATTAAAACTGGAAACACCATATATTTT.

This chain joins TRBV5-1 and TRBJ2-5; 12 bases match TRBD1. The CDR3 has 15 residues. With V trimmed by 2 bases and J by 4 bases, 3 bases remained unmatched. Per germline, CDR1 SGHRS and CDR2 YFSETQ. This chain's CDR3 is CASSFGDRGPETQYF. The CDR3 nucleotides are TGCGCCAGCAGCTTTGGGGACAGGGGGCCAGAGACCCAGTACTTC.